The 30 T cell receptor beta chains given below trace back to one sample, sequenced in a study of molecular identifiers for immune sequencing clone quantification. TCRdb reprocessed the PCR reads via MiXCR and lists one record per CDR3 protein. In the table there are about 40,000 distinct CDR3 sequences, approximately 17% of which are singletons. Input material: naive CD8+ T cells from blood, with Jurkat cell RNA spiked in. Subset defined: FACS-sorted CD8+CD4-CCR7+CD45RA+ naive T cells. The source is a human donor in good health. Some libraries in this study had Jurkat cell RNA spiked in.

J is TRBJ2-5 and V is TRBV4-3; D ambiguous. The V end was cut by 0 bases, the J end by 2 bases, with 16 bases between. CDR1 is LGHNA and CDR2 is YSLEER in the germline V gene. CDR3 length: 17 amino acids. The CDR3 loop is CASSQDHGITLQETQYF. In nucleotides, the CDR3 is TGCGCCAGCAGCCAAGATCATGGTATAACACTTCAAGAGACCCAGTACTTC.

As to this clonotype: A much larger clone lies one base from this, so it may be a read error. CDR3 sequence (DNA): TGTGCCAACAGTCTCTGGTTCGCTGGGGCCAACGTCCTGACTTTC. Translation gives CANSLWFAGANVLTF. This chain connects TRBV12-3 or TRBV12-4 to TRBJ2-6; no clear D. The CDR3 runs 15 residues.

This clonotype was counted at least ten times. J is TRBJ2-2 and V is TRBV27; D remains ambiguous. Trimming took 7 bases from V and 0 from J, leaving 9 bases between them. The germline V gene encodes CDR1 MNHEY and CDR2 SMNVEV (reference sequence). This CDR3 contains 14 residues. CDR3: CASNSWANTGELFF. In nucleotides, the CDR3 is TGTGCCAGCAATAGTTGGGCGAACACCGGGGAGCTGTTTTTT.

Of note for this clonotype: The junction and the germline gene differ at one end; a read error may be behind it. The V gene is TRBV7-2, the J gene TRBJ1-2; D gene uncertain. CDR1 SGHTA and CDR2 FQGNSA come from the germline V gene. The CDR3 loop spans 15 amino acids. This CDR3 reads CASSLLSLSNCGYTF. The CDR3 coding sequence is TGTGCCAGCAGCTTATTGAGTCTCTCTAACTGTGGCTACACCTTC.

In this sample, this clonotype turned up a few times. The chain carries TRBV28 and TRBJ1-5; D is undetermined. CDR1 is MDHEN and CDR2 is SYDVKM in the germline V gene. Trimming shortened V by 3 bases and J by 4 bases, and 1 base separated the two germline ends. This CDR3 region has 11 residues. Here the CDR3 reads CASSFNQPQHF. CDR3 DNA: TGTGCCAGCAGTTTTAATCAGCCCCAGCATTTT. Using reference TRBV28 and TRBJ1-5 for the parts outside the CDR3, the full variable domain is DVKVTQSSRYLVKRTGEKVFLECVQDMDHENMFWYRQDPGLGLRLIYFSYDVKMKEKGDIPEGYSVSREKKERFSLILESASTNQTSMYLCASSFNQPQHFGDGTRLSIL.

This clonotype has just a few counts. The rearrangement joins TRBV28 to TRBJ1-1; D perhaps matches TRBD1 (6 bases). Trimming stripped 1 base from V and 5 bases from J, with 11 bases between. Germline CDR1 and CDR2: MDHEN and SYDVKM. The CDR3 sequence is 14 residues long. The CDR3 DNA is TGTGCCAGCAGTTTATACAGGGTGGAGACTGAAGCTTTCTTT. It codes for CASSLYRVETEAFF.

In the case of this clonotype: This may stem from a read error, because a much larger clone lies one nucleotide away. The chain joins TRBV27 to TRBJ1-5; D is unresolved. CDR1 is MNHEY and CDR2 is SMNVEV in the germline V gene (reference sequence). This CDR3 is 11 amino acids long. CDR3 amino acids: CTSSPARDWHF. CDR3 sequence (DNA): TGTACCAGCAGCCCAGCACGAGACTGGCATTTT.

The chain recombines TRBV13 with TRBJ1-2; 7 bases are shared with TRBD1. Losses at the gene ends were 0 bases for V and 8 bases for J; bases not matched to a gene: 12. Germline CDR1 reads PRHDT; CDR2 reads FYEKMQ (reference sequence). This CDR3 region has 16 residues. The CDR3 nucleotides read TGTGCCAGCAGCTTAGGTGATGCAGGGGGGCCTAAAGGCTACACCTTC. It is translated as CASSLGDAGGPKGYTF.

This clonotype was counted a few times. The V and J genes are TRBV12-3 or TRBV12-4 and TRBJ2-7; TRBD2 might be the D (6 bases). Trimming took off 3 bases at V and 3 bases at J, with 12 bases between the two ends. The CDR3 length is 14 residues. The CDR3 DNA reads as TGTGCCAGCAGTTTTCGGGGGACTGGCTACGAGCAGTACTTC. Its translation is CASSFRGTGYEQYF.

The chain carries TRBV28 and TRBJ2-3; D possibly corresponds to TRBD1 (5 bases). The CDR3 extends over 17 amino acids. Germline CDR1 is MDHEN and CDR2 is SYDVKM. Trimming pared 5 bases from V and 4 bases from J, leaving 22 bases between. CDR3: CASSPNSGRAAPDTQYF. Here the CDR3 DNA reads TGTGCCAGCAGTCCTAATTCGGGCAGGGCGGCCCCAGATACGCAGTATTTT.

As concerns this clonotype: A single base separates this from a much larger clone, so it may be a read error. The rearrangement joins TRBV4-3 to TRBJ2-7; D might be TRBD1 or TRBD2, each matching 5 bases. V was clipped by 3 bases and J by 4 bases, with 13 bases between them. The CDR3 extends over 14 amino acids. Germline V lookup: CDR1 LGHNA, CDR2 YSLEER. The CDR3 reads CASSHGTRVYEQYF. The CDR3 DNA follows: TGCGCCAGCAGCCACGGGACCAGAGTGTACGAGCAGTACTTC.

This clonotype was recorded at least ten times. The J gene is TRBJ1-5, the V gene TRBV4-2, with D hard to call. The CDR3 contains 15 residues. The germline gives CDR1 LGHNA, CDR2 YNFKEQ. V was shortened by 2 bases and J by 0 bases, with 8 bases between the two germline ends. The CDR3 loop reads CASSQSAVSNQPQHF. CDR3 in DNA: TGTGCCAGCAGCCAATCGGCGGTTAGCAATCAGCCCCAGCATTTT.

This clonotype was counted at least ten times. This chain uses TRBV6-6 with TRBJ1-1; D remains unclear. Germline CDR1 MNHNY, CDR2 SVGAGI (reference sequence). The CDR3 contains 11 residues. Trimming cost V 10 bases and J 1 base, with 7 bases left between them. DNA of the CDR3: TGTGCCACGCACCCGAACACTGAAGCTTTCTTT. It codes for CATHPNTEAFF.

This clonotype was found many times. The rearrangement joins TRBV6-5 to TRBJ2-7; perhaps D is TRBD1 or TRBD2 (5 bases each). This CDR3 is 15 amino acids long. CDR1 and CDR2 from the germline V gene are MNHEY and SVGAGI. Between the trimmed V and J ends, which lost 4 bases and 7 bases, there was a span of 20 bases. CDR3: CASSSLGTDFQEQYF. The CDR3 DNA follows: TGTGCCAGCAGTTCCCTCGGGACGGACTTTCAGGAGCAGTACTTC.

This rearrangement joins TRBV20-1 to TRBJ2-1; D remains unclear. The CDR3 contains 15 residues. V lost 0 bases and J lost 6, with 15 bases in between. Per germline, CDR1 DFQATT and CDR2 SNEGSKA (reference sequence). The CDR3 DNA sequence: TGCAGTGCTAGAGAGGACCGAACGGCGTTCAATGAGCAGTTCTTC. Translation gives CSAREDRTAFNEQFF.

J is TRBJ2-7 and V is TRBV2; 9 positions agree with TRBD2. CDR1 is SNHLY, CDR2 FYNNEI, per germline. The CDR3 totals 15 residues. V lost 6 bases to trimming and J lost 3 bases; unmatched junction nucleotides: 9. The CDR3: CASRQTSGGNYEQYF. The CDR3 coding sequence is TGTGCCAGCAGGCAGACTAGCGGAGGCAACTACGAGCAGTACTTC.

CDR3 amino acids: CASSLLAGVDEQYF. DNA for the CDR3: TGTGCCAGCAGTTTACTAGCGGGAGTAGACGAGCAGTACTTC. The chain has TRBV27 and TRBJ2-7; 10 bases map to TRBD2. CDR1 is MNHEY and CDR2 is SMNVEV in the germline V gene (reference sequence). J gave up 5 bases and V 2 bases, and 3 bases lay outside the gene matches. This CDR3 contains 14 residues.

This clonotype was detected many times. This chain links TRBV7-9 with TRBJ2-1; D may be TRBD1 or TRBD2 (5 bases each). V was cut by 2 bases and J by 4 bases, with 21 bases left in between. Germline V CDR1 and CDR2: SEHNR, FQNEAQ (reference sequence). This CDR3 is 18 amino acids long. Written as DNA, the CDR3 is TGTGCCAGCAGCTTAACACCCGGGAAGGGGCGAGATTACAATGAGCAGTTCTTC. Protein product: CASSLTPGKGRDYNEQFF.

This clonotype was counted ten times or more. The CDR3: CASSSGSVTYEQYF. The CDR3, as DNA: TGTGCCAGCAGCTCGGGGTCGGTCACCTACGAGCAGTACTTC. The chain couples TRBV7-9 to TRBJ2-7, with TRBD2 as a possible D gene (5 bases). V was shortened by 4 bases and J by 2 bases, with 12 bases between the two germline ends. The CDR3 consists of 14 residues. Per the germline V gene, CDR1 is SEHNR and CDR2 is FQNEAQ (reference sequence). Supplemented by reference TRBV7-9 and TRBJ2-7, the full variable domain reads DTGVSQNPRHKITKRGQNVTFRCDPISEHNRLYWYRQTLGQGPEFLTYFQNEAQLEKSRLLSDRFSAERPKGSFSTLEIQRTEQGDSAMYLCASSSGSVTYEQYFGPGTRLTVT.

There are many counts of this clonotype. The chain links TRBV20-1 to TRBJ2-1; 8 bases are a match to TRBD2. Germline V gives CDR1 DFQATT, CDR2 SNEGSKA (reference sequence). V shed 0 bases and J 8 bases; nucleotides not matched to a gene: 9. The CDR3 covers 15 residues. CDR3 coding DNA: TGCAGTGCTAGAGAATTAGCGGGGATTGGGCATGAGCAGTTCTTC. It translates to CSARELAGIGHEQFF.

This clonotype came up many times. The rearrangement uses TRBV7-9 and TRBJ2-1; the match to TRBD1 covers 12 bases. V lost 5 bases and J lost 3; bases outside the gene matches: 8. This CDR3 contains 17 residues. CDR1 and CDR2 from the germline V gene are SEHNR and FQNEAQ (reference sequence). The CDR3 here is CASSKAGTGGFYNEQFF. In nucleotides, the CDR3 is TGTGCCAGCAGCAAAGCCGGGACAGGGGGCTTCTACAATGAGCAGTTCTTC.

Ten or more counts support this clonotype. The V and J genes are TRBV19 and TRBJ2-7; 7 bases are shared with TRBD2. CDR3 length equals 13 residues. CDR1 LNHDA and CDR2 SQIVND come from the germline V gene (reference sequence). J was trimmed by 4 bases and V by 8 bases; bases with no gene match: 8. The CDR3, as DNA: TGTGCCAGTGCTTACGGCGGGGGATACGAGCAGTACTTC. Translation gives CASAYGGGYEQYF. The full variable domain, its missing parts supplied by reference TRBV19 and TRBJ2-7, is DGGITQSPKYLFRKEGQNVTLSCEQNLNHDAMYWYRQDPGQGLRLIYYSQIVNDFQKGDIAEGYSVSREKKESFPLTVTSAQKNPTAFYLCASAYGGGYEQYFGPGTRLTVT.

The chain uses TRBV6-5 and TRBJ2-3; the D gene is possibly TRBD2 (6 bases). The V end lost 7 bases, the J end lost 4 bases, and 15 bases lay between the germline ends. Germline V gives CDR1 MNHEY, CDR2 SVGAGI. The CDR3 spans 14 residues. CDR3: CASIGSGSPDTQYF. The CDR3 DNA sequence: TGTGCCAGCATTGGGAGCGGGTCTCCAGATACGCAGTATTTT.

There are many counts of this clonotype. The rearrangement uses TRBV7-9 and TRBJ1-2; D is unresolved. Trimming removed 1 base from V and 4 bases from J, with 10 bases in between. The CDR3 sequence is 14 residues long. Germline V gene sequence: CDR1 SEHNR, CDR2 FQNEAQ (reference sequence). This CDR3 is CASSLGIDLYGYTF. CDR3 DNA: TGTGCCAGCAGCTTAGGTATAGACCTCTATGGCTACACCTTC.

This clonotype has at least ten counts. The rearrangement joins TRBV10-3 to TRBJ2-7; perhaps D is TRBD1 or TRBD2 (5 bases each). This CDR3 has 15 amino acids. Germline CDR1 reads ENHRY; CDR2 reads SYGVKD. The germline V and J ends were trimmed by 0 bases and 3 bases, with 12 bases remaining between them. The CDR3 nucleotides read TGTGCCATCAGTGAGTCGGGACCCGGAGGCTACGAGCAGTACTTC. Amino acids: CAISESGPGGYEQYF.

This clonotype occurred a few times. The chain recombines TRBV14 with TRBJ2-3; TRBD2 aligns across 11 bases. J was trimmed by 4 bases and V by 3 bases; bases with no gene match: 6. The CDR3 extends over 16 amino acids. Germline values: CDR1 SGHDN, CDR2 FVKESK. The CDR3 DNA reads as TGTGCCAGCAGCCACCGACTAGCGGGACTCCCAGATACGCAGTATTTT. It codes for CASSHRLAGLPDTQYF. The full variable domain, its missing parts supplied by reference TRBV14 and TRBJ2-3, is EAGVTQFPSHSVIEKGQTVTLRCDPISGHDNLYWYRRVMGKEIKFLLHFVKESKQDESGMPNNRFLAERTGGTYSTLKVQPAELEDSGVYFCASSHRLAGLPDTQYFGPGTRLTVL.

A word on this clonotype: A much larger clone differs from this one at a single base, so this may be a read error. J is TRBJ2-1 and V is TRBV6-5, with D unresolved. The CDR3 covers 11 residues. CDR1 and CDR2 from the germline V gene are MNHEY and SVGAGI. V was shortened by 2 bases and J by 10 bases, with 6 bases between the two germline ends. CDR3 sequence reads: CASSYNQEQFF. Here the CDR3 DNA reads TGTGCCAGCAGTTACAATCAAGAGCAGTTCTTC.

This clonotype showed up just a few times. The rearrangement joins TRBV29-1 to TRBJ2-1; the match to TRBD2 covers 10 bases. CDR3 length: 14 residues. Germline values: CDR1 SQVTM, CDR2 ANQGSEA. Trimming removed 3 bases from V and 4 bases from J; junction bases left unmatched: 3. The CDR3 nucleotides are TGCAGCGTTGAGGGGACTAGCGAATACAATGAGCAGTTCTTC. The encoded protein is CSVEGTSEYNEQFF.

This clonotype was recorded at least ten times. The J gene is TRBJ2-7, the V gene TRBV20-1; 10 bases align to TRBD1. The CDR3 runs to 14 residues. From germline, CDR1 is DFQATT and CDR2 SNEGSKA (reference sequence). V dropped 3 bases and J dropped 0; count of bases not matched to a gene: 2. The CDR3, as DNA: TGCAGTGCTAGCTGGACAGGGGGCTCCTACGAGCAGTACTTC. This codes for CSASWTGGSYEQYF.

In this sample, this clonotype turned up many times. This chain joins TRBV20-1 and TRBJ2-5, with D maybe TRBD1 (6 bases). V was shortened by 4 bases and J by 5 bases, with 11 bases between the two germline ends. Germline V gene data show CDR1 as DFQATT and CDR2 as SNEGSKA (reference sequence). This CDR3 has 12 residues. CDR3 protein: CSAKTGGETQYF. CDR3 sequence (DNA): TGCAGTGCTAAGACAGGCGGCGAGACCCAGTACTTC.